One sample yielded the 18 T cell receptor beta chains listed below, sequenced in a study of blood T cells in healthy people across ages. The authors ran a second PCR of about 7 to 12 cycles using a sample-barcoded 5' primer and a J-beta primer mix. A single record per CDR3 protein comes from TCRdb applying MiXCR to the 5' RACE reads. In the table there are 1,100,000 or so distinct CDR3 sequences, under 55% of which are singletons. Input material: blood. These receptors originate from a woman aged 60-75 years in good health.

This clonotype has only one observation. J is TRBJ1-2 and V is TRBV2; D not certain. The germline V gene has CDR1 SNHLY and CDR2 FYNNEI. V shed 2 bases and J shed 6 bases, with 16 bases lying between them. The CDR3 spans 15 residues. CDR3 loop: CASSELVRSRDGYTF. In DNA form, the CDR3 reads TGTGCCAGCAGTGAATTAGTCCGGTCCCGGGATGGCTACACCTTC.

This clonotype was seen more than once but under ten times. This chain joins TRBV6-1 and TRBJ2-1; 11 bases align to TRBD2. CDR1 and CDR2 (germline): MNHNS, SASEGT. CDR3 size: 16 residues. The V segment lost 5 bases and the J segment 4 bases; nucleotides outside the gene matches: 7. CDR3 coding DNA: TGTGCCAGCAGTACCCCGACTAGCGGGGCTTACAATGAGCAGTTCTTC. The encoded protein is CASSTPTSGAYNEQFF.

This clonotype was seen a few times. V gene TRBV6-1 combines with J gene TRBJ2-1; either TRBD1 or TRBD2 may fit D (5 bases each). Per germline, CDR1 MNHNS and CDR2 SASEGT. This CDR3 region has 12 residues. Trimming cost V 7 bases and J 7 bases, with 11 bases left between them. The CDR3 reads CASMGPRNEQFF. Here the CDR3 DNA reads TGTGCCAGCATGGGACCTAGGAATGAGCAGTTCTTC.

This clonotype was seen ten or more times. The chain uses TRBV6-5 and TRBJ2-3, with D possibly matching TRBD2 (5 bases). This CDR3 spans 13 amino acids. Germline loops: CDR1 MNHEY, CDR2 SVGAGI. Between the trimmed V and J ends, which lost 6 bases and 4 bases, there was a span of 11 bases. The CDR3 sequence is CASRVLESDTQYF. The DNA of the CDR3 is TGTGCCAGCAGAGTACTAGAATCAGATACGCAGTATTTT.

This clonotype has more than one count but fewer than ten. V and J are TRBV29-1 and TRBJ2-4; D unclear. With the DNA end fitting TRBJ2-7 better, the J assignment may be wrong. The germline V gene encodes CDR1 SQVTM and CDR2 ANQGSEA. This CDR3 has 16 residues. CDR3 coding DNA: TGCAGCGTTGAAGATCTCGCCAGCCCCGGATCGGGCGAGCAGTACTTC. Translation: CSVEDLASPGSGEQYF.

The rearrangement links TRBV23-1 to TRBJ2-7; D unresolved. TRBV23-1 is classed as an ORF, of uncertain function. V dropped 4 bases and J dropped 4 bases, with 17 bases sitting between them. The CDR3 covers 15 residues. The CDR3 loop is CASSLEVTSEYEQYF. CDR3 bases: TGCGCCAGCAGTCTAGAAGTGACATCCGAATACGAGCAGTACTTC.

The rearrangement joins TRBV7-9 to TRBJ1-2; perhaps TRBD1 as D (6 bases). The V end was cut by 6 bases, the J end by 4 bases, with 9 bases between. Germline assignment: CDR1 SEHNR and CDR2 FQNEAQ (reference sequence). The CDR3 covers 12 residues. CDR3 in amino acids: CASRRDTYGYTF. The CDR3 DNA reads TGTGCCAGCAGACGGGACACCTATGGCTACACCTTC.

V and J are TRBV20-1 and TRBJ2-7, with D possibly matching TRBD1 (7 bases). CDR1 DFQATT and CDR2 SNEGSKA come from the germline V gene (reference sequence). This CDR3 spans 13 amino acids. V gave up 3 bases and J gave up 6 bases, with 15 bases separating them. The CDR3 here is CSARHRGLSEQYF. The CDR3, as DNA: TGCAGTGCTAGGCACAGGGGACTTAGCGAGCAGTACTTC.

The CDR3 DNA sequence: TGTGCCAGCAGCCGGGACCTCCGAGCCTACACCTTC. This codes for CASSRDLRAYTF. The rearrangement uses TRBV11-2 and TRBJ1-2; tentatively, D is TRBD1 (5 bases). The V end was cut by 5 bases, the J end by 10 bases, with 14 bases between. This CDR3 is 12 amino acids long. Germline CDR1 SGHAT, CDR2 FQNNGV.

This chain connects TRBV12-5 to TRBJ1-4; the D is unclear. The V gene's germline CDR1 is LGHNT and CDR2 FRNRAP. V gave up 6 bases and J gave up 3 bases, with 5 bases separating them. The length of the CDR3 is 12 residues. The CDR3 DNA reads TGTGCTAGTGGGTCTCCTAATGAAAAACTGTTTTTT. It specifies CASGSPNEKLFF. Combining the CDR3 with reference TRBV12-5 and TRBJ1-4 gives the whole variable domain DARVTQTPRHKVTEMGQEVTMRCQPILGHNTVFWYRQTMMQGLELLAYFRNRAPLDDSGMPKDRFSAEMPDATLATLKIQPSEPRDSAVYFCASGSPNEKLFFGSGTQLSVL.

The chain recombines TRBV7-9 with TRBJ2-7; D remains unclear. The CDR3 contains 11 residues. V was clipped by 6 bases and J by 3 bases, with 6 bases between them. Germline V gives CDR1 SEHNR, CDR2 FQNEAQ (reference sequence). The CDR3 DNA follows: TGTGCCAGCAGTAACAACTACGAGCAGTACTTC. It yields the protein CASSNNYEQYF.

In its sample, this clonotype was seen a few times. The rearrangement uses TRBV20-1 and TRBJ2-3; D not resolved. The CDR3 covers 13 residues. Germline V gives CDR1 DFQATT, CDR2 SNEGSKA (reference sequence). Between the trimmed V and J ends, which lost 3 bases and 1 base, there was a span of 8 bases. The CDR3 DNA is TGCAGTGCTAGCCTTTCTGGCACAGATACGCAGTATTTT. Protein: CSASLSGTDTQYF.

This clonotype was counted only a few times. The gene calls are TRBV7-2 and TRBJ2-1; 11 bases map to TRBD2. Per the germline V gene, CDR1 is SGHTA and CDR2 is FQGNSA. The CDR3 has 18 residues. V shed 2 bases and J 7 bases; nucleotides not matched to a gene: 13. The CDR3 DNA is TGTGCCAGCAGCTTACAACCGCCGAGACTAGCGGGAAGGAATGAGCAGTTCTTC. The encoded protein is CASSLQPPRLAGRNEQFF. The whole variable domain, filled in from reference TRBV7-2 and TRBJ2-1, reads GAGVSQSPSNKVTEKGKDVELRCDPISGHTALYWYRQSLGQGLEFLIYFQGNSAPDKSGLPSDRFSAERTGGSVSTLTIQRTQQEDSAVYLCASSLQPPRLAGRNEQFFGPGTRLTVL.

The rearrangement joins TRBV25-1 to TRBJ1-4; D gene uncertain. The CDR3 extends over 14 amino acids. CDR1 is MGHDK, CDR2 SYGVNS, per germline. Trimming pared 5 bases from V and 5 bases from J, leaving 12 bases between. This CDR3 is CASSSGPLNEKLFF. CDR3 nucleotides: TGTGCCAGCAGTAGTGGGCCGCTAAATGAAAAACTGTTTTTT.

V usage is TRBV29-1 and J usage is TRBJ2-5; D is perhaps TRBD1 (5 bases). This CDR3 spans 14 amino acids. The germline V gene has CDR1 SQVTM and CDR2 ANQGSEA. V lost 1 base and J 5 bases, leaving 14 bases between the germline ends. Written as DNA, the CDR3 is TGCAGCGTTGAAGGAGGACAACCCGTGGAGACCCAGTACTTC. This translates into CSVEGGQPVETQYF.

The CDR3 coding sequence is TGTGCCAGCAGTAGGTCCCTGGCGGGTACCTACGAGCAGTACTTC. This sequence encodes CASSRSLAGTYEQYF. The chain carries TRBV12-3 or TRBV12-4 and TRBJ2-4, with D tentatively TRBD2 (5 bases). The J call is in doubt because the DNA end fits TRBJ2-7 better. The CDR3 consists of 15 residues.

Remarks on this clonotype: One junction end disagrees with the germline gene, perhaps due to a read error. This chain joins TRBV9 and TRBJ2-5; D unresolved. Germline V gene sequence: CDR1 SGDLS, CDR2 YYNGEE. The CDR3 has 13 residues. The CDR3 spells CASSHGDSYEQHF. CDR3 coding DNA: TGTGCCAGCAGTCATGGGGATTCCTACGAGCAGCACTTC.

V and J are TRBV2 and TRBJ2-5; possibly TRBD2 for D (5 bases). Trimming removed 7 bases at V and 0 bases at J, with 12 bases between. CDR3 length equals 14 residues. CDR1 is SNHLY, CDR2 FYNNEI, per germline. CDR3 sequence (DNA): TGTGCCAGCAATGGACGAGCGGACCAAGAGACCCAGTACTTC. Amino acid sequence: CASNGRADQETQYF.